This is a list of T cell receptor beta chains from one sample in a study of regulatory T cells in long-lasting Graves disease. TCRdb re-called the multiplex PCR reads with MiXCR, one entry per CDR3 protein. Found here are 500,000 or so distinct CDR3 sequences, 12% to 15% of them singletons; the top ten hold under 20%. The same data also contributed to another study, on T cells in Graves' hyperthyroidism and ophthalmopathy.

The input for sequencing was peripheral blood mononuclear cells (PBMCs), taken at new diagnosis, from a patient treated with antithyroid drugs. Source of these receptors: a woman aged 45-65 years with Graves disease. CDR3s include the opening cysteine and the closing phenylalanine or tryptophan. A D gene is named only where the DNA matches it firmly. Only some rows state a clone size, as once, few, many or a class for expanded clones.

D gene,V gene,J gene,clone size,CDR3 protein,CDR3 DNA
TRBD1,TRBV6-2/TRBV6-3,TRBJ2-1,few,CASSEARDSNEQFF,TGTGCCAGCAGTGAAGCTAGGGACAGCAATGAGCAGTTCTTC
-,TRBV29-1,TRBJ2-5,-,CSVEPGADQETQYF,TGCAGCGTGGAGCCAGGGGCCGACCAAGAGACCCAGTACTTC
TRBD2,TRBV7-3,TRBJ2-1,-,CASSSRAAGALEQFF,TGTGCCAGCAGCTCCCGGGCAGCGGGAGCCCTTGAGCAGTTCTTC
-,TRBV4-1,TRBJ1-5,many,CASSQVRGNNQPQHF,TGCGCCAGCAGCCAAGTAAGGGGGAACAATCAGCCCCAGCATTTT
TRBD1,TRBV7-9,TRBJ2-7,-,CASSPGQGSYRQQYF,TGTGCCAGCAGCCCGGGACAGGGGAGCTACCGACAGCAGTACTTC
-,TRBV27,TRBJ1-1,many,CASSSGSRSEAFF,TGTGCCAGCAGTTCAGGAAGTAGGTCTGAAGCTTTCTTT
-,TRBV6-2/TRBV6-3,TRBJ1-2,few,CASSAQEIYGYTF,TGTGCCAGCAGTGCCCAGGAGATCTATGGCTACACCTTC
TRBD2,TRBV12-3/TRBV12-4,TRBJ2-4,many,CASSFGLAGGGAKNIQYF,TGTGCCAGCAGTTTCGGACTAGCGGGAGGTGGAGCCAAAAACATTCAGTACTTC
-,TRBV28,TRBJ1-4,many,CASSSSNREKLFF,-
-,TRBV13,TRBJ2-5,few,CASSLRGPTETQYF,TGTGCCAGCAGCTTACGTGGGCCGACGGAGACCCAGTACTTC
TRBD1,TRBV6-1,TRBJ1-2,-,CASSYAGQVNYGYTF,TGTGCCAGCAGTTACGCAGGACAGGTTAACTATGGCTACACCTTC
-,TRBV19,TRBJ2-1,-,CASSIDERDYNEQFF,TGTGCCAGTAGTATAGATGAACGAGACTACAATGAGCAGTTCTTC
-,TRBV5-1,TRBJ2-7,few,CASSSTGKPTYEQYF,TGCGCCAGCAGTTCGACTGGGAAGCCTACCTACGAGCAGTACTTC
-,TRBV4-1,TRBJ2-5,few,CASSQDPVLETQYF,TGCGCCAGCAGCCAAGATCCTGTGTTAGAGACCCAGTACTTC
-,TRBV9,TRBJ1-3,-,CASSVGGDMGYSGNTIYF,TGTGCCAGCAGCGTAGGCGGAGATATGGGCTACTCTGGAAACACCATATATTTT
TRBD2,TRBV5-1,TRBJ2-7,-,CASSLDGTSVLEQYF,TGCGCCAGCAGCTTGGACGGGACTAGCGTACTCGAGCAGTACTTC
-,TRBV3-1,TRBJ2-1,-,CASSSIGFNEQFF,TGTGCCAGCAGTTCAATTGGGTTCAATGAGCAGTTCTTC
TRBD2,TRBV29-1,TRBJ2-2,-,CSVEVVSGWLWNTGELFF,TGCAGCGTTGAAGTAGTTAGCGGGTGGCTCTGGAACACCGGGGAGCTGTTTTTT
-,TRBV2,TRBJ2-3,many,CASSGLGVKTDTQYF,TGTGCCAGCAGTGGGCTGGGAGTAAAAACAGATACGCAGTATTTT
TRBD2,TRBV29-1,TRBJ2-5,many,CSVEARPSLAGGETQYF,TGCAGCGTTGAAGCCCGTCCGTCGTTAGCGGGAGGAGAGACCCAGTACTTC
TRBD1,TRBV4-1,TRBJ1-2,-,CASSPGQGIGGYTF,TGCGCCAGCAGCCCGGGACAGGGGATAGGTGGCTACACCTTC
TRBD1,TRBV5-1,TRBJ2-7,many,CASSSPGTGGFEQYF,TGCGCCAGCAGCAGCCCCGGGACAGGGGGATTCGAGCAGTACTTC
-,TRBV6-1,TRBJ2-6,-,CASSALSGANVLTF,TGTGCCAGCAGTGCGCTGTCTGGGGCCAACGTCCTGACTTTC
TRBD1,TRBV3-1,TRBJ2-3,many,CASRGTGGADTQYF,TGTGCCAGCAGGGGGACAGGGGGAGCTGATACGCAGTATTTT
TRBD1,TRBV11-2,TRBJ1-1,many,CASRGQGFYTEAFF,TGTGCCAGCAGGGGACAGGGGTTTTACACTGAAGCTTTCTTT
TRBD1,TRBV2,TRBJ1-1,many,CASTTGTGGFEAFF,TGTGCCAGCACTACCGGGACAGGGGGCTTTGAAGCTTTCTTT
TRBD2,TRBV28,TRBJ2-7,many,CASSFLAGSYEQYF,TGTGCCAGCAGTTTTCTAGCGGGAAGCTACGAGCAGTACTTC
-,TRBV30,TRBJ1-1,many,CAWSLPGNTEAFF,TGTGCCTGGAGTTTACCAGGGAACACTGAAGCTTTCTTT
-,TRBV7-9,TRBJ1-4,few,CASSSPLGGRVEKLFF,TGTGCCAGCAGCTCGCCCCTCGGGGGGCGCGTTGAAAAACTGTTTTTT
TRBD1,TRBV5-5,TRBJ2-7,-,CASSLGRGPNEQYF,TGTGCCAGCAGCCTGGGCAGGGGGCCGAACGAGCAGTACTTC
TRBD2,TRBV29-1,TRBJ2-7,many,CSVEDGGVSSDRQYF,TGCAGCGTTGAAGATGGGGGGGTGAGTAGCGACAGGCAGTACTTC
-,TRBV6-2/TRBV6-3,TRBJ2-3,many,CASSRPGGDTQYF,TGTGCCAGCAGTAGACCCGGGGGAGATACGCAGTATTTT
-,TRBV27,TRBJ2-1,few,CASRSPYNEQFF,TGTGCCAGCAGATCACCTTACAATGAGCAGTTCTTC
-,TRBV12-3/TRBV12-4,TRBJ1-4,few,CASSFSTTRTNEKLFF,TGTGCCAGCAGTTTTTCCACCACGCGAACTAATGAAAAACTGTTTTTT
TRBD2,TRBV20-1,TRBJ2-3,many,CSGRTSGTDTQYF,TGCAGTGGCCGGACTAGCGGCACAGATACGCAGTATTTT
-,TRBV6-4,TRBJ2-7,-,CASSEIGGTSYEQYF,TGTGCCAGCAGTGAAATTGGCGGGACCTCCTACGAGCAGTACTTC
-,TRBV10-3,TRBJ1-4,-,CAISDQVSANEKLFF,TGTGCCATCAGTGATCAGGTTTCCGCTAATGAAAAACTGTTTTTT
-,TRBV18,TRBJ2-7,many,CASSPGTTWEQYF,TGTGCCAGCTCGCCGGGGACCACATGGGAGCAGTACTTC
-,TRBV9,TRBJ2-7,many,CASSVEGREQYF,TGTGCCAGCAGCGTAGAGGGGAGAGAGCAGTACTTC
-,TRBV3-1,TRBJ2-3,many,CASSQGSGGTDTQYF,TGTGCCAGCAGCCAAGGTTCCGGGGGCACAGATACGCAGTATTTT
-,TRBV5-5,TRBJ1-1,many,CASSFRDGKNTEAFF,TGTGCCAGCAGCTTCCGGGACGGAAAAAACACTGAAGCTTTCTTT
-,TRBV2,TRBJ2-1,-,CATSVGQPNEQFF,TGTGCCACCTCGGTTGGGCAGCCCAATGAGCAGTTCTTC
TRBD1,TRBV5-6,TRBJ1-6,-,CASSLGQGMNSPLHF,TGTGCCAGCAGCTTGGGACAGGGTATGAATTCACCCCTCCACTTT
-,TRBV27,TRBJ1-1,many,CASSLSILGSTEAFF,TGTGCCAGCAGTTTATCGATACTCGGATCCACTGAAGCTTTCTTT
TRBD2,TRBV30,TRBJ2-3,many,CAWSATSGIPDTQYF,TGTGCCTGGAGCGCGACTAGCGGGATCCCAGATACGCAGTATTTT
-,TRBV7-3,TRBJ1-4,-,CASSSKTATNEKLFF,TGTGCCAGCAGCTCCAAGACAGCAACTAATGAAAAACTGTTTTTT
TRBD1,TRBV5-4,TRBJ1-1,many,CASSPGGQMNTEAFF,TGTGCCAGCAGCCCTGGGGGACAGATGAACACTGAAGCTTTCTTT
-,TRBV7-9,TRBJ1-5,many,CASSLETVAGSNQPQHF,TGTGCCAGCAGCCTAGAGACGGTAGCGGGTAGCAATCAGCCCCAGCATTTT
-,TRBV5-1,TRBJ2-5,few,CASSPQGRRRGPQETQYF,TGCGCCAGCAGCCCACAGGGTAGGAGGCGAGGCCCCCAAGAGACCCAGTACTTC
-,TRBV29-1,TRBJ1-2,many,CSVEWGGAGYGYTF,TGCAGCGTGGAGTGGGGGGGCGCCGGGTATGGCTACACCTTC
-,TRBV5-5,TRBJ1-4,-,CASSLAGLKDEKLFF,TGTGCCAGCAGCTTGGCCGGGCTGAAAGATGAAAAACTGTTTTTT
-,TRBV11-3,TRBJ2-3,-,CASSPRDTNTDTQYF,TGTGCCAGCAGCCCCCGAGACACTAACACAGATACGCAGTATTTT
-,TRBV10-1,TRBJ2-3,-,CASSGGGPTDTQYF,TGCGCCAGCAGTGGGGGAGGCCCCACAGATACGCAGTATTTT
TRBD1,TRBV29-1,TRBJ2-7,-,CSVAGQGAGEQYF,TGCAGCGTGGCGGGACAGGGGGCAGGCGAGCAGTACTTC